The entry below gives a single TCR beta chain sequence along with its context. This record comes from a study of blood T cell repertoires in COVID-19. The overall study: Collection of acute and convalescent COVID-19 samples took place in the United States, Italy and Spain.

The CDR3 consists of 14 residues. V shed 0 bases and J shed 1 base, with 4 bases lying between them. In germline, CDR1 is ENHRY, CDR2 SYGVKD. Clones were sequenced by immunoSEQ multiplex PCR, and TCRdb holds only the in-frame ones, with some missing. The sample has over 150,000 clones, about 79% seen once. The sequence was obtained from a woman aged 55-70 years with acute or convalescent COVID-19. The sequencing sample was made of peripheral blood. The genes are TRBV10-3 and TRBJ1-5; no clear D. The CDR3 sequence: CAISESRSNQPQHF. DNA for the CDR3: TGTGCCATCAGTGAGTCGAGGAGCAATCAGCCCCAGCATTTT.